Listed below are T cell receptor beta chains from one sample, sequenced in a study of T cells in tuberculosis. Sequencing used immunoSEQ multiplex PCR; TCRdb keeps in-frame clones, though not all of them. The table has about 58,000 clones, 88% seen once. The specimen was CD1b-GMM tetramer-negative cells sorted from PBMCs. The receptors were sampled from an adult woman with latent tuberculosis. Each CDR3 is given with its conserved first and last residue. Fields, in order: CDR3 protein, CDR3 DNA, D gene, V gene, clone size, J gene. D genes are given only for firm matches. Not every row has a clone size; where given, it reads once, few, many or a size class.

CDR3 protein: CASSQVDLVANQPQHF; CDR3 DNA: TGCGCCAGCAGCCAAGTGGACTTGGTAGCGAATCAGCCCCAGCATTTT; D gene: .; V gene: TRBV4-1; clone size: medium-sized; J gene: TRBJ1-5
CDR3 protein: CASSSRLAGGTDTQYF; CDR3 DNA: TGTGCCAGCAGCTCCAGACTAGCGGGGGGAACGGATACGCAGTATTTT; D gene: TRBD2; V gene: TRBV7-3; clone size: .; J gene: TRBJ2-3
CDR3 protein: CASSQAQGVYGYTF; CDR3 DNA: TGCGCCAGCAGCCAAGCCCAGGGGGTTTATGGCTACACCTTC; D gene: TRBD1; V gene: TRBV4-3; clone size: once; J gene: TRBJ1-2
CDR3 protein: CASSEYFQGLAEAFF; CDR3 DNA: TGTGCCAGCAGTGAATATTTTCAGGGTTTGGCGGAAGCTTTCTTT; D gene: .; V gene: TRBV25-1; clone size: .; J gene: TRBJ1-1
CDR3 protein: CASSRTNETQYF; CDR3 DNA: TGTGCCAGCAGCAGGACTAACGAGACCCAGTACTTC; D gene: .; V gene: TRBV7-9; clone size: .; J gene: TRBJ2-5
CDR3 protein: CASSQDPELGTGELFF; CDR3 DNA: TGTGCCAGCAGCCAAGATCCGGAGCTCGGCACCGGGGAGCTGTTTTTT; D gene: .; V gene: TRBV4-2; clone size: .; J gene: TRBJ2-2
CDR3 protein: CASSDSSGGANEQFF; CDR3 DNA: TGTGCCAGCAGTGACTCAAGCGGGGGGGCAAATGAGCAGTTCTTC; D gene: TRBD2; V gene: TRBV6-4; clone size: once; J gene: TRBJ2-1
CDR3 protein: CASSFRVLGDTIYF; CDR3 DNA: TGTGCCAGCAGCTTCCGGGTTTTAGGAGACACCATATATTTT; D gene: .; V gene: TRBV7-9; clone size: few; J gene: TRBJ1-3
CDR3 protein: CAISGAGDSNYGYTF; CDR3 DNA: TGTGCCATCAGTGGCGCAGGGGATTCGAACTATGGCTACACCTTC; D gene: .; V gene: TRBV10-3; clone size: once; J gene: TRBJ1-2
CDR3 protein: CASNSGSYEQYF; CDR3 DNA: TGTGCCAGCAATTCGGGGTCCTACGAGCAGTACTTC; D gene: .; V gene: TRBV28; clone size: .; J gene: TRBJ2-7
CDR3 protein: CASSSWDIGNYGYTF; CDR3 DNA: TGTGCCAGCAGCTCCTGGGACATCGGAAACTATGGCTACACCTTC; D gene: .; V gene: TRBV7-2; clone size: .; J gene: TRBJ1-2
CDR3 protein: CASSLRRRFRGNEQYF; CDR3 DNA: TGTGCCAGCAGCCTACGGAGGAGGTTCCGTGGGAACGAGCAGTACTTC; D gene: .; V gene: TRBV21-1; clone size: few; J gene: TRBJ2-7
CDR3 protein: CASSSFGGAGHEQFF; CDR3 DNA: TGTGCCAGCAGCTCGTTCGGGGGGGCCGGTCATGAGCAGTTCTTC; D gene: TRBD2; V gene: TRBV7-9; clone size: few; J gene: TRBJ2-1
CDR3 protein: CASSSPAGTHSGNTIYF; CDR3 DNA: TGTGCCAGCAGCTCTCCTGCCGGGACACACTCTGGAAACACCATATATTTT; D gene: .; V gene: TRBV21-1; clone size: few; J gene: TRBJ1-3
CDR3 protein: CASSYQRGRVEKLFF; CDR3 DNA: TGTGCCAGCAGTTACCAGCGGGGTCGGGTTGAAAAACTGTTTTTT; D gene: .; V gene: TRBV7-2; clone size: once; J gene: TRBJ1-4
CDR3 protein: CASSELQGPPLHF; CDR3 DNA: TGTGCCAGCAGTGAATTACAGGGACCCCCCCTCCACTTT; D gene: .; V gene: TRBV6-1; clone size: once; J gene: TRBJ1-6
CDR3 protein: CASRSLAGRYEQFF; CDR3 DNA: TGCGCCAGCCGATCACTAGCGGGGCGATATGAGCAGTTCTTC; D gene: TRBD2; V gene: TRBV5-1; clone size: .; J gene: TRBJ2-1
CDR3 protein: CASSVGTSGTRKTHCTFNEQFF; CDR3 DNA: TGTGCCAGCAGCGTAGGGACTAGCGGGACGAGAAAAACCCATTGTACTTTCAATGAGCAGTTCTTC; D gene: TRBD2; V gene: TRBV7-4; clone size: .; J gene: TRBJ2-1
CDR3 protein: CASKGRFENSPLHF; CDR3 DNA: TGTGCCAGCAAGGGGCGCTTCGAAAATTCACCCCTCCACTTT; D gene: .; V gene: TRBV6-1; clone size: once; J gene: TRBJ1-6
CDR3 protein: CASSQEPGGKGYGYTF; CDR3 DNA: TGCGCCAGCAGCCAAGAGCCCGGGGGAAAGGGCTATGGCTACACCTTC; D gene: .; V gene: TRBV4-1; clone size: .; J gene: TRBJ1-2
CDR3 protein: CASTLDRSYNSPLHF; CDR3 DNA: TGTGCCAGCACCCTTGACAGGTCGTATAATTCACCCCTCCACTTT; D gene: .; V gene: TRBV6-1; clone size: .; J gene: TRBJ1-6
CDR3 protein: CASSTHRAGAKNIQYF; CDR3 DNA: TGTGCCAGTAGTACCCACAGGGCAGGGGCCAAAAACATTCAGTACTTC; D gene: .; V gene: TRBV19; clone size: .; J gene: TRBJ2-4